These 17 T cell receptor beta chains came from one sample sequenced in a study of Graves' ophthalmopathy and Graves' hyperthyroidism. Using RNA transcripts, the TCR beta CDR3 regions were amplified. Second-round multiplex PCR followed a first-round RT-PCR using HTBI primers. TCRdb fed the multiplex PCR reads into MiXCR, producing one record per CDR3 protein. The repertoire has more than 550,000 distinct CDR3 sequences, approximately 39% of them found once; the top ten carry around 3.3%. The sequenced sample consisted of peripheral blood. These receptors came from an adult man with Graves' ophthalmopathy.

Regarding this clonotype: This may arise from a read error, as a much more abundant clone is one base away. The chain links TRBV25-1 to TRBJ1-2; D not certain. The CDR3 has 12 amino acids. The V gene's germline CDR1 is MGHDK and CDR2 SYGVNS. V was cut by 3 bases and J by 2 bases, with 4 bases left in between. CDR3 amino acids: CASSDMNYGYTF. As DNA, the CDR3 is TGTGCCAGCAGTGACATGAACTATGGCTACACCTTC.

This CDR3 reads CASTLGGWRPQHF. As DNA, the CDR3 is TGTGCCAGCACTCTTGGGGGATGGCGGCCCCAGCATTTT. This chain uses TRBV12-3 or TRBV12-4 with TRBJ1-5; D is perhaps TRBD1 (5 bases). This CDR3 is 13 amino acids long. V was trimmed by 7 bases and J by 9 bases, leaving 16 bases between them.

This clonotype was found many times. The chain links TRBV5-1 to TRBJ2-7, with TRBD2 as a possible D gene (6 bases). Trimming removed 1 base from V and 2 bases from J, with 16 bases in between. The CDR3 totals 16 residues. Germline V gives CDR1 SGHRS, CDR2 YFSETQ. CDR3 protein: CASSLWYRDSAYEQYF. The CDR3, as DNA: TGCGCCAGCAGCTTGTGGTACCGGGACTCCGCCTACGAGCAGTACTTC.

The V and J genes are TRBV15 and TRBJ1-5, with 9 nucleotides matching TRBD1. Germline CDR1 LNHNV, CDR2 YYDKDF (reference sequence). V lost 3 bases and J lost 2; bases outside the gene matches: 8. The CDR3 is made up of 17 amino acids. As DNA, the CDR3 is TGTGCCACCAGCAGGCCGGGACAGGGACGTGGCAATCAGCCCCAGCATTTT. This encodes CATSRPGQGRGNQPQHF. The full variable domain, its missing parts supplied by reference TRBV15 and TRBJ1-5, is DAMVIQNPRYQVTQFGKPVTLSCSQTLNHNVMYWYQQKSSQAPKLLFHYYDKDFNNEADTPDNFQSRRPNTSFCFLDIRSPGLGDTAMYLCATSRPGQGRGNQPQHFGDGTRLSIL.

At least ten counts were recorded for this clonotype. The rearrangement joins TRBV10-3 to TRBJ2-2; TRBD1 aligns across 7 bases. This CDR3 spans 14 amino acids. Germline lookup yields CDR1 ENHRY and CDR2 SYGVKD. V lost 3 bases and J lost 6; bases outside the gene matches: 4. Written as DNA, the CDR3 is TGTGCCATCAGTGAAGACAGGGACGCCGGGGAGCTGTTTTTT. Protein sequence: CAISEDRDAGELFF.

This clonotype occurred many times. The J gene is TRBJ1-5, the V gene TRBV6-5; D is uncertain. Deletions cut 2 bases from V and 2 bases from J, with 7 bases between. The germline V gene encodes CDR1 MNHEY and CDR2 SVGAGI. This CDR3 has 14 amino acids. CDR3 in amino acids: CASSYRKGNQPQHF. The CDR3 DNA is TGTGCCAGCAGTTACCGCAAGGGCAATCAGCCCCAGCATTTT.

This clonotype was seen a few times. The genes are TRBV3-1 and TRBJ2-5, with D unclear. This CDR3 has 11 amino acids. The germline V and J ends were trimmed by 4 bases and 9 bases, with 9 bases remaining between them. Per the germline V gene, CDR1 is LGHDT and CDR2 is YNNKEL (reference sequence). CDR3 loop: CASSLKIAQYF. For the CDR3, the DNA is TGTGCCAGCAGCCTCAAGATTGCCCAGTACTTC.

This clonotype was recorded at least ten times. The chain has TRBV10-3 and TRBJ1-1, with 8 bases identical to TRBD1. Germline loops: CDR1 ENHRY, CDR2 SYGVKD. This CDR3 has 15 amino acids. J lost 1 base, V lost 3 bases, and 4 bases had no gene match. This CDR3 is CAISERTGKNTEAFF. DNA for the CDR3: TGTGCCATCAGTGAACGGACAGGGAAGAACACTGAAGCTTTCTTT.

The chain employs TRBV27 and TRBJ1-6; D is undetermined. Germline CDR1 is MNHEY and CDR2 is SMNVEV (reference sequence). The V and J ends lost 5 bases and 10 bases respectively, with 15 bases between them. The CDR3 covers 14 residues. The CDR3 sequence: CASSEVGVGSPLHF. CDR3 DNA: TGTGCCAGCAGTGAGGTCGGGGTCGGGTCACCCCTCCACTTT.

This clonotype was counted many times. The chain recombines TRBV10-3 with TRBJ1-5, with 9 bases aligning to TRBD1. The CDR3 contains 15 residues. The germline V gene has CDR1 ENHRY and CDR2 SYGVKD. J was trimmed by 6 bases and V by 8 bases; bases with no gene match: 11. Here the CDR3 reads CAIGSGGTGIQPQHF. The CDR3 DNA sequence: TGTGCCATCGGGAGTGGGGGGACAGGGATTCAGCCCCAGCATTTT.

The chain links TRBV12-3 or TRBV12-4 to TRBJ1-1; D possibly corresponds to TRBD1 (6 bases). V was pared by 8 bases and J by 4 bases, with 8 bases between. The CDR3 is made up of 11 amino acids. CDR3 sequence (DNA): TGTGCCAGCTTGGGGGCCACTGAAGCTTTCTTT. Encoded protein: CASLGATEAFF.

As to this clonotype: Given a much more abundant clone one base away, this may be a read error. In DNA form, the CDR3 reads TGCGCCAGCAGCTTATTGCAGGGGGAAGAGACCCAGTACTTC. This gives the protein CASSLLQGEETQYF. The V and J genes are TRBV5-1 and TRBJ2-5, with 7 positions matching TRBD1. CDR3 length: 14 amino acids. V gave up 2 bases and J gave up 3 bases; unmatched junction bases: 4. The V gene's germline CDR1 is SGHRS and CDR2 YFSETQ.

V gene TRBV9 combines with J gene TRBJ2-5; TRBD1 aligns across 8 bases. Germline assignment: CDR1 SGDLS and CDR2 YYNGEE. This CDR3 is 16 amino acids long. After removal of 5 bases from V and 6 bases from J, the junction contained 15 bases not matched to a gene. The CDR3 here is CASSEADPGQEKTQYF. The CDR3 DNA reads TGTGCCAGCAGTGAAGCTGATCCGGGACAGGAAAAGACCCAGTACTTC.

The chain employs TRBV12-5 and TRBJ2-6; D uncertain. V lost 0 bases and J 2 bases, leaving 2 bases between the germline ends. This CDR3 has 14 residues. CDR1 and CDR2 from the germline V gene are LGHNT and FRNRAP. As DNA, the CDR3 is TGTGCTAGTGGTTTGGTACCTGGGGCCAACGTCCTGACTTTC. Protein sequence: CASGLVPGANVLTF.

The V call is TRBV2, the J call TRBJ2-3; 9 bases map to TRBD2. Trimming removed 6 bases from V and 4 bases from J; junction bases left unmatched: 5. CDR3 length equals 14 residues. Germline assignment: CDR1 SNHLY and CDR2 FYNNEI. Here the CDR3 reads CASRLAGSADTQYF. CDR3 in DNA: TGTGCCAGCAGGCTAGCGGGGAGCGCAGATACGCAGTATTTT.

This clonotype has just a few counts. This chain links TRBV2 with TRBJ1-2; D ambiguous. With 6 bases removed from V and 2 bases from J, the gap between germline ends came to 13 bases. The CDR3 is 14 amino acids. Germline V lookup: CDR1 SNHLY, CDR2 FYNNEI. As DNA, the CDR3 is TGTGCCAGCAGCCATTGGCAGGAGAACTATGGCTACACCTTC. This translates into CASSHWQENYGYTF.

Only a few counts were recorded for this clonotype. Germline and junction disagree at one end, which may indicate a read error. The gene calls are TRBV10-3 and TRBJ1-6; D is perhaps TRBD1 (5 bases). Germline CDR1 and CDR2: ENHRY and SYGVKD. CDR3 length equals 14 residues. CDR3 DNA: TGTGCCAGCAGTTACTCCCAGGGTTGGTCACCCCTCCACTTT. This sequence encodes CASSYSQGWSPLHF.